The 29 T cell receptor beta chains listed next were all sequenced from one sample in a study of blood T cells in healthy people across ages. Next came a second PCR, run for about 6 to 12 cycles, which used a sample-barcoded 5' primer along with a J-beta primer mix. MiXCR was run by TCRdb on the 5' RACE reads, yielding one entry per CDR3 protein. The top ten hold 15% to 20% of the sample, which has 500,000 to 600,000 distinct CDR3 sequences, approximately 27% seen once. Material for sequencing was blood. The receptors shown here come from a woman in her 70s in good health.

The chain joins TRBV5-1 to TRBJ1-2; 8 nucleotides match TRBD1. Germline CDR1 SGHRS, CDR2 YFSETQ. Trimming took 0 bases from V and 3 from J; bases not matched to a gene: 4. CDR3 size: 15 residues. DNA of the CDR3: TGCGCCAGCAGCTTGGGCAGGGGGCGCGACTATGGCTACACCTTC. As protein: CASSLGRGRDYGYTF.

The CDR3 is CASSYLARDTGELFF. The DNA for the CDR3 is TGTGCCAGCAGCTACCTTGCCCGGGACACCGGGGAGCTGTTTTTT. V usage is TRBV13 and J usage is TRBJ2-2; D uncertain. Germline V gene lookup returns CDR1 PRHDT and CDR2 FYEKMQ (reference sequence). With 4 bases removed from V and 3 bases from J, the gap between germline ends came to 12 bases. The CDR3 is 15 amino acids.

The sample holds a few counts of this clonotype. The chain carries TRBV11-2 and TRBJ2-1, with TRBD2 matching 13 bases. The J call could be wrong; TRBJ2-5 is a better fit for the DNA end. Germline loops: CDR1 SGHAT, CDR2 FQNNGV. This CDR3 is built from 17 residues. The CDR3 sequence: CASSSGLAGVQWETQYF. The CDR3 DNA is TGTGCCAGCAGCTCCGGACTAGCGGGGGTCCAATGGGAGACCCAGTACTTC.

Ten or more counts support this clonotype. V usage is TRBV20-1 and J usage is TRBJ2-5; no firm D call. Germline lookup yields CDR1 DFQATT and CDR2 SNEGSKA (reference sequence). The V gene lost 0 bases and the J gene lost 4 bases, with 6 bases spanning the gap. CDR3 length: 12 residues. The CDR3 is CSARDEGETQYF. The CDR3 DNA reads TGCAGTGCTAGAGATGAAGGAGAGACCCAGTACTTC.

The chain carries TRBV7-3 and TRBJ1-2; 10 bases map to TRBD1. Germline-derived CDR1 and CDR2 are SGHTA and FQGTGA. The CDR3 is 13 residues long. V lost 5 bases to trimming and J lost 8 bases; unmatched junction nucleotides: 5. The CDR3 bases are TGTGCCAGCAGCCCGGGACAGGGGATAGGCTACACCTTC. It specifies CASSPGQGIGYTF.

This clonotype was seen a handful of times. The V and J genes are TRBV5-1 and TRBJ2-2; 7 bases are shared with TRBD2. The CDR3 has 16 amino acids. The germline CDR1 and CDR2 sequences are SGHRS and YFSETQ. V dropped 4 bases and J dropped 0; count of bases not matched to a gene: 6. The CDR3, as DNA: TGCGCCAGCAGCGGAGCGGGGTCGTCGAACACCGGGGAGCTGTTTTTT. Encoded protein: CASSGAGSSNTGELFF.

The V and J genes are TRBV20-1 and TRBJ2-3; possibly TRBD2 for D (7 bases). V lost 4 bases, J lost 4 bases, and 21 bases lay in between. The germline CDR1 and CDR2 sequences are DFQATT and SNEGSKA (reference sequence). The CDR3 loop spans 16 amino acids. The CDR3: CSAKKGRGRGSDTQYF. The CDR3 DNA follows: TGCAGTGCTAAAAAGGGGAGGGGGAGAGGGTCAGATACGCAGTATTTT.

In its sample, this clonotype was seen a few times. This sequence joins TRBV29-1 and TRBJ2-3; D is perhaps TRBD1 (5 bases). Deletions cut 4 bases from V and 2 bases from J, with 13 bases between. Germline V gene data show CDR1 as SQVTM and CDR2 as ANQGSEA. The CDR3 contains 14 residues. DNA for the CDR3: TGCAGCGTTGGTTCTGGGGCCCTCACAGATACGCAGTATTTT. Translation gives CSVGSGALTDTQYF.

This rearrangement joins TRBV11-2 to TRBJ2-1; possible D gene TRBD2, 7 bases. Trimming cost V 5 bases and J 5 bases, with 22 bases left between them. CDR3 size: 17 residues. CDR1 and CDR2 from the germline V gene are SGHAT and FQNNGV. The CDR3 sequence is CASSQRSSGGTNNEQFF. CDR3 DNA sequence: TGTGCCAGCAGCCAGAGATCTAGCGGAGGGACAAACAATGAGCAGTTCTTC. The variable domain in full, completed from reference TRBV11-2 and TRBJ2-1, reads EAGVAQSPRYKIIEKRQSVAFWCNPISGHATLYWYQQILGQGPKLLIQFQNNGVVDDSQLPKDRFSAERLKGVDSTLKIQPAKLEDSAVYLCASSQRSSGGTNNEQFFGPGTRLTVL.

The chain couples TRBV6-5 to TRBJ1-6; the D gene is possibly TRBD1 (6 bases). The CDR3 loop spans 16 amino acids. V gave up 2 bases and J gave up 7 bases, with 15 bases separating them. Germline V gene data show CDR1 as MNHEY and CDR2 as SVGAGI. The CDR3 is CASSYRSGVGNSPLHF. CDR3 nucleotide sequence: TGTGCCAGCAGTTACCGGTCAGGGGTTGGGAATTCACCCCTCCACTTT.

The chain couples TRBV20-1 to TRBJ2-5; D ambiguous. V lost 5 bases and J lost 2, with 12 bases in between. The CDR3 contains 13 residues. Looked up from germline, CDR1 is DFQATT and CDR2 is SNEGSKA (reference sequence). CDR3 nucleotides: TGCAGTGCTCCTAGGCGGAATCAAGAGACCCAGTACTTC. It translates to CSAPRRNQETQYF.

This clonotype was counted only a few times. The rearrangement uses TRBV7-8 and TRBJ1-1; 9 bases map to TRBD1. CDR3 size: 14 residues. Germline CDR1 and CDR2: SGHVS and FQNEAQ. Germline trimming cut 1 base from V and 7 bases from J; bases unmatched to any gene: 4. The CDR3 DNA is TGTGCCAGCAGCTTAGTAATGGACAGGGGTGAAGCTTTCTTT. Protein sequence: CASSLVMDRGEAFF.

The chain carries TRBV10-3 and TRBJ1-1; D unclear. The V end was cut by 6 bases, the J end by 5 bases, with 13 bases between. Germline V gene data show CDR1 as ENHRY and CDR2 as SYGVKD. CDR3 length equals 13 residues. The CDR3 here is CAIRGSQGTEAFF. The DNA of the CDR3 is TGTGCCATCAGGGGGTCGCAAGGTACTGAAGCTTTCTTT.

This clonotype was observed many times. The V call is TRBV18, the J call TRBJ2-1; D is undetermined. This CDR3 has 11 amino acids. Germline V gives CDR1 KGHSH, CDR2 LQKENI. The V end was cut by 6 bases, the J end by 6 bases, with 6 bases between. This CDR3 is CASSKGNEQFF. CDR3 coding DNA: TGTGCCAGCTCGAAAGGCAATGAGCAGTTCTTC.

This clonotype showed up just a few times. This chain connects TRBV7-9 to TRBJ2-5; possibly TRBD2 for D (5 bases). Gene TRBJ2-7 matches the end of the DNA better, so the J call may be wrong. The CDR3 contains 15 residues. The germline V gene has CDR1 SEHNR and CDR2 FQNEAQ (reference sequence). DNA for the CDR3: TGTGCCAGCAGCTTAGGGACCTTTCGGCGGGACGAGCAGTACTTC. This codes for CASSLGTFRRDEQYF.

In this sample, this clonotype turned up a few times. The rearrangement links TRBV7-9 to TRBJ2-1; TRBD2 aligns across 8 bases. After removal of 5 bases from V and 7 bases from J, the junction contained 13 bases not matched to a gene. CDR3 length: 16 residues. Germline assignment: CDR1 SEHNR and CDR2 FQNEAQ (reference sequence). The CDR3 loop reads CASSPPPRGGRNEQFF. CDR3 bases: TGTGCCAGCAGCCCCCCCCCACGGGGGGGCAGGAATGAGCAGTTCTTC.

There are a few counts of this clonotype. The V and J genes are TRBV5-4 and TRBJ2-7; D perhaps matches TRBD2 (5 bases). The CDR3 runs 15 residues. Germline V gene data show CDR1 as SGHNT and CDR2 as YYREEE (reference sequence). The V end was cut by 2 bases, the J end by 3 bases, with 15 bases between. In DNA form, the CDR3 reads TGTGCCAGCAGCTTTGGAGGACCTACTAACTACGAGCAGTACTTC. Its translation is CASSFGGPTNYEQYF.

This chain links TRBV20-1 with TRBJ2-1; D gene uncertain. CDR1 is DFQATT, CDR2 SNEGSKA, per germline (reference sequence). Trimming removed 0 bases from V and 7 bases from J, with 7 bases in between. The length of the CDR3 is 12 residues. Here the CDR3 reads CSARDRWNEQFF. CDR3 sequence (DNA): TGCAGTGCTAGAGATCGGTGGAATGAGCAGTTCTTC.

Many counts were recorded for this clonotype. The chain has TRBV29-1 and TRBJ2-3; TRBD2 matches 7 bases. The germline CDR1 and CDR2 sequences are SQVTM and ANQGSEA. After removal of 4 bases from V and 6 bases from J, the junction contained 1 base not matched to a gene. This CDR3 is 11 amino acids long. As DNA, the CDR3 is TGCAGCGTTGGAGCGGGGGATACGCAGTATTTT. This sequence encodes CSVGAGDTQYF.

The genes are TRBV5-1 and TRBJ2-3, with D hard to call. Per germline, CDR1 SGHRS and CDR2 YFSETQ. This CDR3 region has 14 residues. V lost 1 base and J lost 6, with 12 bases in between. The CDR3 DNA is TGCGCCAGCAGCTTGATGGGCAATTCGGATACGCAGTATTTT. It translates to CASSLMGNSDTQYF. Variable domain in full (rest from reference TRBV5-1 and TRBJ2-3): KAGVTQTPRYLIKTRGQQVTLSCSPISGHRSVSWYQQTPGQGLQFLFEYFSETQRNKGNFPGRFSGRQFSNSRSEMNVSTLELGDSALYLCASSLMGNSDTQYFGPGTRLTVL.

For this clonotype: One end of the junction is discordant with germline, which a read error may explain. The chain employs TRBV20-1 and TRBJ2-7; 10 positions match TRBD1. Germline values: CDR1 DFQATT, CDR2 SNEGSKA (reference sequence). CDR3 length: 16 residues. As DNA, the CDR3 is TGCAGTGCTAGTGTATCCCCCGGGACAGGGGATTCACCCCTCCACTTC. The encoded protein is CSASVSPGTGDSPLHF.

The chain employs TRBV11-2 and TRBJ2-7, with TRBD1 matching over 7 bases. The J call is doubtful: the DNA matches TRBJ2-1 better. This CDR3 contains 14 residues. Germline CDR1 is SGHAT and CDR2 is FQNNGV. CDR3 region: CASSAGTAYNEQFF. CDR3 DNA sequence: TGTGCCAGCAGCGCAGGGACAGCGTACAATGAGCAGTTCTTC.

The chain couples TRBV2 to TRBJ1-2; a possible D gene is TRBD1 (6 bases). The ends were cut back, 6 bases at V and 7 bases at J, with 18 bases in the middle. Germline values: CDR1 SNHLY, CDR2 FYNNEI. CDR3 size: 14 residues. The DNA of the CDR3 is TGTGCCAGCAGAGCAACTCAGGGGCGGCTTGGCTACACCTTC. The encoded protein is CASRATQGRLGYTF.

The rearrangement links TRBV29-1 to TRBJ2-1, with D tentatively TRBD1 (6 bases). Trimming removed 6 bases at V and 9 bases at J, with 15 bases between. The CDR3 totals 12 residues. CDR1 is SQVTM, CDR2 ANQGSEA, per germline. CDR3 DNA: TGCAGCGTCGTGCAGGGGTCGGGTGAGCAGTTCTTC. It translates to CSVVQGSGEQFF.

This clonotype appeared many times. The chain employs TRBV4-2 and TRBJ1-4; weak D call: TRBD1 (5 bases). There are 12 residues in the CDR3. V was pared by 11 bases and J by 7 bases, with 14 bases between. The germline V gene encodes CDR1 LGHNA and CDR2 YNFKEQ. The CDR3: CAARGAGEKLFF. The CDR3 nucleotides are TGTGCCGCCCGCGGGGCGGGTGAAAAACTGTTTTTT.

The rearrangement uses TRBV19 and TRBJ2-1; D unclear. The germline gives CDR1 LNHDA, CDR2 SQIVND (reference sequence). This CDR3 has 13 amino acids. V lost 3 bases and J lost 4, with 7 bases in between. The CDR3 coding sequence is TGTGCCAGTAGTATTTTGCGTTACAATGAGCAGTTCTTC. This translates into CASSILRYNEQFF.

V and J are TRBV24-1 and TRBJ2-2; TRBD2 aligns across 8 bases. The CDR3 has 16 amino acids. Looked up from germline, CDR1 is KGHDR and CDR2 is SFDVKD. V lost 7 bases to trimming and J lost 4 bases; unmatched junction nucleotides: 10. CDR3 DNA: TGTGCCACCAGCCACCCGGGGGGGCCTAGCACCGGGGAGCTGTTTTTT. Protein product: CATSHPGGPSTGELFF.

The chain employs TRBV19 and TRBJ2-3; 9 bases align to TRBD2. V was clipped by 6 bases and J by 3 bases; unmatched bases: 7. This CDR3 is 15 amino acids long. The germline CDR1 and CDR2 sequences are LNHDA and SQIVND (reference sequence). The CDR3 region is CASSPGTSRTDTQYF. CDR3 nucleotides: TGTGCCAGTAGCCCCGGGACTAGCAGAACAGATACGCAGTATTTT.

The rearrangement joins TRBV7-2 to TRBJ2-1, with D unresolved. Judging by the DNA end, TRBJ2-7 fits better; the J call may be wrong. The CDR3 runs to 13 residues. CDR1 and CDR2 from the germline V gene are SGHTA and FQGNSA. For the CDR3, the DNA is TGTGCCAGCAGCACAAAGGTAGTCTACGAGCAGTACTTC. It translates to CASSTKVVYEQYF.